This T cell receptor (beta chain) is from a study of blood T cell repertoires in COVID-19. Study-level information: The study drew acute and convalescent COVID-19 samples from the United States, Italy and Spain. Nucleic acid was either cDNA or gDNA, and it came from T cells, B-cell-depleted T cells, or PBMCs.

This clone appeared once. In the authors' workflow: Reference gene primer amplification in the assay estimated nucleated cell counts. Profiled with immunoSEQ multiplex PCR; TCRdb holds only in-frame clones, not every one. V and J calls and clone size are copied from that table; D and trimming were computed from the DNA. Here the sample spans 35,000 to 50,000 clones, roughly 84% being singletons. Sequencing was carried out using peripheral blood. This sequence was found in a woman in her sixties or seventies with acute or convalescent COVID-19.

The DNA for the CDR3 is TGTGCCAGCAGCCTAGGTATGGCGTTCGGACTAGCGGCCTACAATGAGCAGTTCTTC. It yields the protein CASSLGMAFGLAAYNEQFF. The chain links TRBV28 to TRBJ2-1, with 10 positions matching TRBD2. Germline CDR1 and CDR2: MDHEN and SYDVKM. This CDR3 contains 19 residues. V lost 6 bases and J lost 2; bases outside the gene matches: 16.